These T cell receptor beta chains were read from a single sample in a study of T cell responses to AZD1222 COVID-19 vaccine. Only in-frame clones appear in the TCRdb table, and some are missing; sequencing was by immunoSEQ multiplex PCR. The sample contains 160,000 or so clones, around nine tenths of which appear only once. Source: peripheral blood, taken 28 days after the second AZD1222 dose. All receptors come from an adult who received the AZD1222 COVID-19 vaccine. CDR3s include the opening cysteine and the closing phenylalanine or tryptophan. A D gene is named only where the DNA matches it firmly. Not every row has a clone size; where given, it reads once, few, many or a size class.

TRBJ1-2,NA,TRBV19,NA,TGTGCCAGTAGTTCGAGGGCAGAAAGCCCTAACTATGGCTACACCTTC,CASSSRAESPNYGYTF
TRBJ2-2,NA,TRBV5-5,NA,TGTGCCAGCAGCTTGGGCCCCCACACCGGGGAGCTGTTTTTT,CASSLGPHTGELFF
TRBJ2-5,TRBD1,TRBV24-1,NA,TGTGCCACCAGTGACTCAAGGAAACAGGGGGCTAAAGAGACCCAGTACTTC,CATSDSRKQGAKETQYF
TRBJ1-2,NA,TRBV12-3/TRBV12-4,NA,TGTGCCAGCAGTTTGATAGGGGATGGCTACACCTTC,CASSLIGDGYTF
TRBJ2-1,NA,TRBV2,once,TGTGCCAGCAGTGAGTTTGAATACAATGAGCAGTTCTTC,CASSEFEYNEQFF
TRBJ1-1,NA,TRBV12-5,NA,TGTGCTAGTGGTTTGGAGCCGGCCCTAGGAGCTTTCTTT,CASGLEPALGAFF
TRBJ1-3,NA,TRBV3-1/TRBV3-2,once,TGTGCCAGCAGCCAAGCAGCGCTCTTCTCTGGAAACACCATATATTTT,CASSQAALFSGNTIYF
TRBJ2-7,NA,TRBV4-1,NA,TGCGCCAGCAGCCAAGGGGCTTTCTACGAGCAGTACTTC,CASSQGAFYEQYF
TRBJ2-1,TRBD2,TRBV30,NA,TGTGCCTGGAACCTAGCGGGGGGCCGAAATGAGCAGTTCTTC,CAWNLAGGRNEQFF
TRBJ1-2,NA,TRBV6-1,NA,TGTGCCAGCAGTGAAGGGGAGGAGTACTATGGCTACACCTTC,CASSEGEEYYGYTF
TRBJ2-2,NA,TRBV19,NA,TGTGCCAGTGGGGGAGGTGGGGGGCCCAGCACCGGGGAGCTGTTTTTT,CASGGGGGPSTGELFF
TRBJ1-1,NA,TRBV5-6,NA,TGTGCCAGCAGCTTGGGGCTGGGTCGGGGTGACACTGAAGCTTTCTTT,CASSLGLGRGDTEAFF
TRBJ1-2,TRBD1,TRBV4-1,NA,TGCGCCAGCAGCCAAGATCTCAAGACAGGGGAATATGGCTACACCTTC,CASSQDLKTGEYGYTF
TRBJ2-1,NA,TRBV10-3,NA,TGTGCCATCAGTGACGACGGCTCCTACAATGAGCAGTTCTTC,CAISDDGSYNEQFF
TRBJ1-1,NA,TRBV6-5,NA,TGTGCCAGCACCAAGTACGGGGGAAACACTGAAGCTTTCTTT,CASTKYGGNTEAFF
TRBJ2-7,NA,TRBV6-2/TRBV6-3,once,TGTGCCAGCAGTTACTCCGGGACACCTGTGGGGTACTTC,CASSYSGTPVGYF
TRBJ1-5,NA,TRBV28,few,TGTGCCAGCAGTCCGAGTAACCGCAATCAGCCCCAGCATTTT,CASSPSNRNQPQHF
TRBJ1-2,NA,TRBV7-2,NA,TGTGCCAGCAGCGTTGGGGGGCCTCGAGGCTACACCTTC,CASSVGGPRGYTF
TRBJ1-2,NA,TRBV30,NA,TGTGCCTGGGGGGACCACTATGGCTACACCTTC,CAWGDHYGYTF
TRBJ1-5,NA,TRBV6-5,NA,TGTGCCAGCGAGTCGACTCCCTGGAGCAATCAGCCCCAGCATTTT,CASESTPWSNQPQHF
TRBJ1-1,NA,TRBV11-2,NA,TGTGCCAGCAGCTTAGAGGTCAGGGATGACACTGAAGCTTTCTTT,CASSLEVRDDTEAFF
TRBJ2-7,NA,TRBV25-1,NA,TGTGCCAGCAATGCATATTACTCCTACGAGCAGTACTTC,CASNAYYSYEQYF
TRBJ1-6,NA,TRBV6-5,NA,TGTGCCAGCAGTTACCCGGGGACCCATTCACCCCTCCACTTT,CASSYPGTHSPLHF
TRBJ1-2,NA,TRBV12-3/TRBV12-4,NA,TGTGCCAGCAGTGCGCGGGACTATGGCTACACCTTC,CASSARDYGYTF
TRBJ1-2,NA,TRBV7-9,NA,TGTGCCAGCACTGAGAACTATGGCTACACCTTC,CASTENYGYTF
TRBJ1-4,NA,TRBV6-1,NA,TGTGCCAGCAGTGATGGGGGCGATAATGAAAAACTGTTTTTT,CASSDGGDNEKLFF
TRBJ1-2,TRBD1,TRBV6-1,NA,TGTGCCAGCAGTGAAATGGGACAGACCTCCTATGGCTACACCTTC,CASSEMGQTSYGYTF
TRBJ2-1,NA,TRBV3-1/TRBV3-2,NA,TGTGCCAGCAGCCAAGACTCTAGATATCAGTTCTTC,CASSQDSRYQFF
TRBJ2-1,TRBD2,TRBV29-1,once,TGCAGCGTTGAAGGTATAAGCGGGGGCCACCCCTACAATGAGCAGTTCTTC,CSVEGISGGHPYNEQFF
TRBJ1-5,NA,TRBV6-2/TRBV6-3,NA,TGTGCCAGCAGCCGAGATGCGGGGATTTTTAGCAATCAGCCCCAGCATTTT,CASSRDAGIFSNQPQHF
TRBJ2-7,TRBD1,TRBV6-6,NA,TGTGCCAGCAGTTACACACAGGGGGACCTTGGCTACGAGCAGTACTTC,CASSYTQGDLGYEQYF
TRBJ2-2,NA,TRBV19,NA,TGTGCCAGTACCCCCGCTGGGCAGTACCCTCTAACCGGGGAGCTGTTTTTT,CASTPAGQYPLTGELFF
TRBJ1-5,NA,TRBV27,NA,TGTGCCAGCAGTTTACGGCACAATCAGCCCCAGCATTTT,CASSLRHNQPQHF
TRBJ1-1,TRBD1,TRBV7-9,NA,TGTGCCAGCAGCCGACAGGGGGCCACTGAAGCTTTCTTT,CASSRQGATEAFF
TRBJ2-2,TRBD1,TRBV5-1,NA,TGCGCCAGCAGCTTGGTGCTTGGGACAGGGACGAACACCGGGGAGCTGTTTTTT,CASSLVLGTGTNTGELFF
TRBJ1-2,NA,TRBV14,NA,TGTGCCAGCAGCCAGGGCGACATACTGCGTCTTGGCTACACCTTC,CASSQGDILRLGYTF